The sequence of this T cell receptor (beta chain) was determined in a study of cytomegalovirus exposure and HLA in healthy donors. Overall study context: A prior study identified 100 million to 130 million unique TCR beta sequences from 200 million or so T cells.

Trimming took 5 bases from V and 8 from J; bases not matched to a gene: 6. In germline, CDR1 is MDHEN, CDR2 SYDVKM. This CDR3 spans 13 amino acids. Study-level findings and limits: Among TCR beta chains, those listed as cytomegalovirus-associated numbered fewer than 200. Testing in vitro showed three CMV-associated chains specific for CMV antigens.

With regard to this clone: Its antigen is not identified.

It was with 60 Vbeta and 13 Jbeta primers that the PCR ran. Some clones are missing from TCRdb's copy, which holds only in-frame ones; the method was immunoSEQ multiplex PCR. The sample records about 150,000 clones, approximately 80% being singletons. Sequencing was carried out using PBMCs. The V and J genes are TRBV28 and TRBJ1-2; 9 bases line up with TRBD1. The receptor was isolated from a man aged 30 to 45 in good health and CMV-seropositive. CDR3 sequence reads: CASSLTGGLGYTF. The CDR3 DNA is TGTGCCAGCAGTCTTACAGGGGGCCTCGGCTACACCTTC.